Listed below are T cell receptor beta chains from one sample, sequenced in a study of radiotherapy plus CTLA-4 blockade in lung cancer. Libraries were prepared by immunoSEQ multiplex PCR; TCRdb keeps only in-frame clonotypes and omits some of them. The table includes some 37,000 clones, approximately 77% detected once. This material consisted of peripheral blood, taken from a patient treated with radiotherapy plus ipilimumab. These receptors were taken from a human donor with non-small cell lung cancer who had stable disease on radiotherapy plus ipilimumab. CDR3s include the opening cysteine and the closing phenylalanine or tryptophan. Each record gives: clone size, V gene, D gene, J gene, CDR3 DNA, CDR3 protein. D genes are given only for firm matches. Clone size is not always given. Where it is, it says once, few, many or a class for expanded clones.

>NA|TRBV6-6|NA|TRBJ1-1
TGTGCCAGCAGTCTACAGCGACAGAGGAACACTGAAGCTTTCTTT
CASSLQRQRNTEAFF
>NA|TRBV7-3|NA|TRBJ2-1
TGTGCCAGCAGCTTAACAGGGGGAATCAATGAGCAGTTCTTC
CASSLTGGINEQFF
>NA|TRBV6-5|NA|TRBJ2-2
TGTGCCAGCCACCTGGGGCAGGTCAACACCGGGGAGCTGTTTTTT
CASHLGQVNTGELFF
>few|TRBV4-1|NA|TRBJ1-5
TGCGCCAGCAGCCAAGAGTGGGCAGGGAATCAGCCCCAGCATTTT
CASSQEWAGNQPQHF
>NA|TRBV13|TRBD2|TRBJ2-4
TGTGCCAGCAGCCCTCTTAGCGGGGGGGCAAGAAAGGTCATTCAGTACTTC
CASSPLSGGARKVIQYF
>few|TRBV2|NA|TRBJ1-6
TGTGCCAGCAGAGGCGACAGCTATAATTCACCCCTCCACTTT
CASRGDSYNSPLHF
>NA|TRBV28|NA|TRBJ1-1
TGTGCCAGTTCCGGGACATTTGGGAACACTGAAGCTTTCTTT
CASSGTFGNTEAFF
>NA|TRBV6-5|NA|TRBJ1-2
TGTGCCAGCAGTTACTCGGACAGTCCTGGCTACACCTTC
CASSYSDSPGYTF
>NA|TRBV5-6|NA|TRBJ2-4
TGTGCCAGCAGCTTTGCAGGTGGGGCCTATGCCAAAAACATTCAGTACTTC
CASSFAGGAYAKNIQYF
>NA|TRBV5-7|TRBD1|TRBJ1-1
TGTGCCAGCAGCTCGACAGGGTTCGGCACTGAAGCTTTCTTT
CASSSTGFGTEAFF
>NA|TRBV28|TRBD1|TRBJ1-2
TGTGCCAGCAGCTCGGGACAGCTCTATGGCTACACCTTC
CASSSGQLYGYTF
>NA|TRBV30|NA|TRBJ1-5
TGTGCCTGGAGTGCAGGGACTAATCAGCCCCAGCATTTT
CAWSAGTNQPQHF
>once|TRBV6-6|TRBD2|TRBJ2-7
TGTGCCAGCAGTTACTCGATGGGTTCGGGGGGCTACGAGCAGTACTTC
CASSYSMGSGGYEQYF
>NA|TRBV5-5|TRBD1|TRBJ2-7
TGTGCCAGCAAACGGACAGGGTCCTACGAGCAGTACTTC
CASKRTGSYEQYF
>NA|TRBV29-1|NA|TRBJ2-2
TGCAGCGTTGAAGATCCTCAGGCCGGGGAGCTGTTTTTT
CSVEDPQAGELFF
>NA|TRBV4-2|TRBD1|TRBJ1-5
TGTGCCAGCAGCCAAGATCTGGGACAGGACCATCAGCCCCAGCATTTT
CASSQDLGQDHQPQHF
>NA|TRBV5-8|TRBD1|TRBJ1-6
TGTGCCAGCAGCCCGGACAGGAGAAGGGGTTCACCCCTCCACTTT
CASSPDRRRGSPLHF
>NA|TRBV29-1|NA|TRBJ2-7
TGCAGCGTTGGCCAGCGAACCTCCGAGCAGTACTTC
CSVGQRTSEQYF
>NA|TRBV5-1|TRBD1|TRBJ1-4
TGCGCCAGCAGCTTGGAAGGACAGGCCAAGGGCGAAAAACTGTTTTTT
CASSLEGQAKGEKLFF
>once|TRBV7-6|TRBD1|TRBJ2-7
TGTGCCAGCAGCCGTAATCCGGGACAGGGCTACGAGCAGTACTTC
CASSRNPGQGYEQYF
>NA|TRBV7-9|NA|TRBJ2-1
TGTGCCAGCAGCTTCACGACAGGCTCCTACAATGAGCAGTTCTTC
CASSFTTGSYNEQFF
>once|TRBV6-6|TRBD1|TRBJ1-6
TGTGCCAGCAGTTCCGGGACAGGGCATTCACCCCTCCACTTT
CASSSGTGHSPLHF
>NA|TRBV2|NA|TRBJ2-2
TGTGCCAGCAGCAACAGGGCGAACACCGGGGAGCTGTTTTTT
CASSNRANTGELFF
>NA|TRBV2|NA|TRBJ1-6
TGTGCCAGCGGCCCTTACAGGGACTCACCCCTCCACTTT
CASGPYRDSPLHF
>NA|TRBV5-1|TRBD1|TRBJ2-5
TGCGCCAGCAGCTATAAATCGGGGACAGGGGAAAGGGAGACCCAGTACTTC
CASSYKSGTGERETQYF
>NA|TRBV18|NA|TRBJ1-1
TGTGCCAGCTCACCAGGGAGTAGTACTGAAGCTTTCTTT
CASSPGSSTEAFF
>NA|TRBV5-1|NA|TRBJ2-3
TGCGCCAGCAGCTTAACGAACAAAATAACAGATACGCAGTATTTT
CASSLTNKITDTQYF
>NA|TRBV29-1|NA|TRBJ1-2
TGCAGCGTTGAGGAGCTCTACGTCTCCTATGGCTACACCTTC
CSVEELYVSYGYTF
>NA|TRBV5-1|NA|TRBJ1-4
TGCGCCAGCAGCTTGGTAGGGAGGGTCCCATATGAAAAACTGTTTTTT
CASSLVGRVPYEKLFF
>NA|TRBV11-2|TRBD1|TRBJ1-1
TGTGCCAGCAGCGCCGGCAGGGGGAGTTTTACTGAAGCTTTCTTT
CASSAGRGSFTEAFF
>NA|TRBV7-3|NA|TRBJ2-3
TGTGCCAGCAGCTTAACAGACAGAAAGGGATCAGATACGCAGTATTTT
CASSLTDRKGSDTQYF
>NA|TRBV6-5|TRBD1|TRBJ1-2
TGTGCCAGCAGTTGGACAGGGGACTATGGCTACACCTTC
CASSWTGDYGYTF
>NA|TRBV5-4|TRBD2|TRBJ2-5
TGTGCCAGCAGCTATCGGGGGGGCCAAGAGACCCAGTACTTC
CASSYRGGQETQYF
>NA|TRBV2|NA|TRBJ2-7
TGTGCCAGCAGTGAATGGCGGAACTACGAGCAGTACTTC
CASSEWRNYEQYF
>NA|TRBV30|TRBD1|TRBJ2-6
TGTGCCTGGGAGGGACAGGGTTACTCTGGGGCCAACGTCCTGACTTTC
CAWEGQGYSGANVLTF
>NA|TRBV2|NA|TRBJ2-2
TGTGCCAGCAGGCTCTCGGGAGCCGGGGAGCTGTTTTTT
CASRLSGAGELFF
>few|TRBV25-1|TRBD1|TRBJ2-2
TGTGCCAGCAGTGCCCGGACAGGATCGAACACCGGGGAGCTGTTTTTT
CASSARTGSNTGELFF
>few|TRBV5-1|TRBD1|TRBJ1-6
TGCGCCAGCAGCTTGGGGGCACAGGGGATTTCACCCCTCCACTTT
CASSLGAQGISPLHF